Presented here are 24 T cell receptor beta chains from one specimen sequenced in a study of OX40 agonist ivuxolimab in advanced cancers. Clones were read by immunoSEQ multiplex PCR, and TCRdb kept only the in-frame ones, dropping some. The sample lists 98,000 or so clones, about 91% occurring once. The source material was CD4+ or CD8+ T cells sorted from blood, sampled in a trial of the OX40 agonist ivuxolimab. The receptors come from an adult with an advanced solid tumor such as melanoma, head and neck, liver or kidney cancer.

This chain connects TRBV2 to TRBJ2-7; a weak D match, TRBD2 (5 bases). The CDR3 is made up of 13 amino acids. V lost 4 bases, J lost 3 bases, and 10 bases lay in between. Germline CDR1 and CDR2: SNHLY and FYNNEI. CDR3 nucleotides: TGTGCCAGCAGTGTGGGCGGGTTCTACGAGCAGTACTTC. It yields the protein CASSVGGFYEQYF.

The chain is built from TRBV15 and TRBJ2-5; maybe TRBD1 (6 bases). The CDR3 is 14 residues long. Per the germline V gene, CDR1 is LNHNV and CDR2 is YYDKDF (reference sequence). Trimming took 2 bases from V and 2 from J, leaving 9 bases between them. The CDR3 here is CATSRQTGQETQYF. In DNA form, the CDR3 reads TGTGCCACCAGCAGACAGACAGGACAAGAGACCCAGTACTTC.

The J gene is TRBJ1-3, the V gene TRBV13; tentative D call: TRBD1 (6 bases). The V end was cut by 2 bases, the J end by 7 bases, with 9 bases between. Germline values: CDR1 PRHDT, CDR2 FYEKMQ (reference sequence). CDR3 length equals 13 residues. CDR3 residues: CASSLLGGNTIYF. Here the CDR3 DNA reads TGTGCCAGCAGCTTACTTGGGGGCAACACCATATATTTT. The full variable domain, completed using reference TRBV13 and TRBJ1-3, is AAGVIQSPRHLIKEKRETATLKCYPIPRHDTVYWYQQGPGQDPQFLISFYEKMQSDKGSIPDRFSAQQFSDYHSELNMSSLELGDSALYFCASSLLGGNTIYFGEGSWLTVV.

J is TRBJ1-1 and V is TRBV10-3; 12 bases line up with TRBD1. Trimming at V came to 8 bases and at J to 0 bases, leaving 4 bases not matched to a gene. CDR3 length equals 15 residues. Germline CDR1 and CDR2: ENHRY and SYGVKD. Here the CDR3 DNA reads TGTGCCATCGGGGGACAGGGGGCGATGAACACTGAAGCTTTCTTT. Amino acids: CAIGGQGAMNTEAFF.

The V and J genes are TRBV5-1 and TRBJ2-2; TRBD1 is a possible D gene (5 bases). CDR1 SGHRS and CDR2 YFSETQ come from the germline V gene. Trimming pared 7 bases from V and 0 bases from J, leaving 16 bases between. The CDR3 has 16 amino acids. CDR3 nucleotides: TGCGCCAGCTACCCTCAGGGTCCATCGAACACCGGGGAGCTGTTTTTT. Its translation: CASYPQGPSNTGELFF.

The chain joins TRBV19 to TRBJ1-5; D remains unclear. From germline, CDR1 is LNHDA and CDR2 SQIVND (reference sequence). CDR3 length: 16 amino acids. V lost 0 bases and J 0 bases, leaving 9 bases between the germline ends. CDR3 nucleotide sequence: TGTGCCAGTAGTATAGACGACTGGGATAGCAATCAGCCCCAGCATTTT. This translates into CASSIDDWDSNQPQHF. Together with reference TRBV19 and TRBJ1-5, the CDR3 gives the full variable domain: DGGITQSPKYLFRKEGQNVTLSCEQNLNHDAMYWYRQDPGQGLRLIYYSQIVNDFQKGDIAEGYSVSREKKESFPLTVTSAQKNPTAFYLCASSIDDWDSNQPQHFGDGTRLSIL.

The chain recombines TRBV9 with TRBJ1-2; D remains ambiguous. Germline lookup yields CDR1 SGDLS and CDR2 YYNGEE. V was pared by 6 bases and J by 4 bases, with 16 bases between. The CDR3 consists of 14 residues. CDR3: CASTRLANTYGYTF. In DNA form, the CDR3 reads TGTGCCAGCACCCGACTCGCTAATACCTATGGCTACACCTTC.

The rearrangement links TRBV5-1 to TRBJ1-1, with a possible D match to TRBD1 (5 bases). Trimming cost V 0 bases and J 1 base, with 10 bases left between them. This CDR3 is 15 amino acids long. Germline CDR1 reads SGHRS; CDR2 reads YFSETQ. The CDR3 bases are TGCGCCAGCAGCTTGGATTCGAGGGGGAACACTGAAGCTTTCTTT. This translates into CASSLDSRGNTEAFF.

The chain joins TRBV7-2 to TRBJ2-1; D ambiguous. Germline V gives CDR1 SGHTA, CDR2 FQGNSA. The CDR3 totals 11 residues. V was cut by 6 bases and J by 9 bases, with 9 bases left in between. The CDR3 DNA sequence: TGTGCCAGCAGTTTTTCATTTGAGCAGTTCTTC. Translation gives CASSFSFEQFF.

This chain connects TRBV7-2 to TRBJ1-1, with 7 bases aligning to TRBD1. Trimming took 1 base from V and 6 from J; bases not matched to a gene: 5. CDR1 is SGHTA, CDR2 FQGNSA, per germline. This CDR3 has 14 amino acids. CDR3 protein: CASSLGGGGPEAFF. CDR3 in DNA: TGTGCCAGCAGCTTAGGGGGAGGGGGCCCTGAAGCTTTCTTT.

This rearrangement joins TRBV6-5 to TRBJ1-3; D is uncertain. The germline V and J ends were trimmed by 0 bases and 0 bases, with 9 bases remaining between them. Germline V gene lookup returns CDR1 MNHEY and CDR2 SVGAGI. The CDR3 is 16 residues long. In nucleotides, the CDR3 is TGTGCCAGCAGTTACTCGATTCTTAGCTCTGGAAACACCATATATTTT. Encoded protein: CASSYSILSSGNTIYF.

V is TRBV27 and J is TRBJ1-5, with a possible D match to TRBD1 (6 bases). V was clipped by 5 bases and J by 9 bases, with 11 bases between them. This CDR3 is built from 12 residues. The germline V gene has CDR1 MNHEY and CDR2 SMNVEV (reference sequence). The CDR3 DNA reads as TGTGCCAGCAGTCTTCCCAGGGGGCCCCAGCATTTT. Translating gives CASSLPRGPQHF.

The chain employs TRBV9 and TRBJ2-1; the D is unclear. The CDR3 totals 13 residues. With 0 bases removed from V and 5 bases from J, the gap between germline ends came to 6 bases. The germline CDR1 and CDR2 sequences are SGDLS and YYNGEE. In DNA, the CDR3 is TGTGCCAGCAGCGTAGTGACCCACAATGAGCAGTTCTTC. Amino acid sequence: CASSVVTHNEQFF.

The V call is TRBV6-5, the J call TRBJ1-4, with D maybe TRBD1 (5 bases). CDR1 MNHEY and CDR2 SVGAGI come from the germline V gene. The CDR3 sequence is 16 residues long. Trimming pared 0 bases from V and 8 bases from J, leaving 16 bases between. Here the CDR3 reads CASSYSYDGAGEKLFF. DNA of the CDR3: TGTGCCAGCAGTTACTCTTACGACGGGGCTGGGGAAAAACTGTTTTTT.

The DNA for the CDR3 is TGTGCCACCAGGGGGGCTAGCAATCAGCCCCAGCATTTT. Amino acids: CATRGASNQPQHF. The chain couples TRBV15 to TRBJ1-5; possible D gene TRBD1, 6 bases. V lost 6 bases to trimming and J lost 0 bases, with 6 bases between them. The germline V gene encodes CDR1 LNHNV and CDR2 YYDKDF (reference sequence). CDR3 length equals 13 residues.

The chain employs TRBV28 and TRBJ2-1; 11 bases agree with TRBD2. The CDR3 spans 19 residues. Germline CDR1 reads MDHEN; CDR2 reads SYDVKM. With 2 bases clipped from V and 0 bases from J, the junction kept 9 bases outside the gene matches. In DNA, the CDR3 is TGTGCCAGCAGTTTAGAATCTGTGGGACTAGCGGACTCCTACAATGAGCAGTTCTTC. It specifies CASSLESVGLADSYNEQFF.

The chain links TRBV11-3 to TRBJ2-1, with D perhaps matching TRBD1 (6 bases). In germline, CDR1 is SGHNT, CDR2 YENEEA. The length of the CDR3 is 16 residues. V dropped 1 base and J dropped 4 bases, with 14 bases sitting between them. The chain's CDR3 is CASSLVSLTGYNEQFF. The CDR3 region has the DNA TGTGCCAGCAGCTTAGTTTCGTTGACAGGTTACAATGAGCAGTTCTTC.

The rearrangement joins TRBV2 to TRBJ2-7; 8 bases are a match to TRBD2. The junction had 5 bases not matched to a gene; V was cut back by 2 bases and J by 2 bases. Germline V gene data show CDR1 as SNHLY and CDR2 as FYNNEI. This CDR3 contains 15 residues. DNA of the CDR3: TGTGCCAGCAGTGAAAGAAGCGGGGGACCCTACGAGCAGTACTTC. This gives the protein CASSERSGGPYEQYF.

The chain recombines TRBV5-4 with TRBJ2-1, with 10 bases fitting TRBD1. In germline, CDR1 is SGHNT, CDR2 YYREEE (reference sequence). After removal of 7 bases from V and 6 bases from J, the junction contained 4 bases not matched to a gene. The CDR3 loop spans 13 amino acids. CDR3 region: CASGRQGANEQFF. CDR3 bases: TGTGCCAGCGGCCGACAGGGGGCCAATGAGCAGTTCTTC.

The genes are TRBV4-2 and TRBJ2-1, with 11 nucleotides matching TRBD2. Germline CDR1 reads LGHNA; CDR2 reads YNFKEQ. J gave up 4 bases and V 0 bases, and 11 bases lay outside the gene matches. This CDR3 region has 19 residues. DNA of the CDR3: TGTGCCAGCAGCCAAGATTCGGCTAGCGGGAGGTCCTTGTACAATGAGCAGTTCTTC. Translated, it gives CASSQDSASGRSLYNEQFF.

This sequence joins TRBV7-3 and TRBJ2-2; 7 nucleotides line up with TRBD2. With V trimmed by 2 bases and J by 4 bases, 1 base remained unmatched. Germline CDR1 is SGHTA and CDR2 is FQGTGA. The CDR3 is 14 residues long. The CDR3 is CASSLLAATGELFF. The CDR3 DNA is TGTGCCAGCAGCTTACTAGCGGCCACCGGGGAGCTGTTTTTT.

The rearrangement links TRBV19 to TRBJ1-1, with D unresolved. V was shortened by 4 bases and J by 2 bases, with 8 bases between the two germline ends. The CDR3 is 13 amino acids. Looked up from germline, CDR1 is LNHDA and CDR2 is SQIVND (reference sequence). The DNA for the CDR3 is TGTGCCAGTAGTAATCGGGGTAACACTGAAGCTTTCTTT. It is translated as CASSNRGNTEAFF. Supplemented by reference TRBV19 and TRBJ1-1, the full variable domain reads DGGITQSPKYLFRKEGQNVTLSCEQNLNHDAMYWYRQDPGQGLRLIYYSQIVNDFQKGDIAEGYSVSREKKESFPLTVTSAQKNPTAFYLCASSNRGNTEAFFGQGTRLTVV.

V and J are TRBV19 and TRBJ2-5; D perhaps matches TRBD2 (5 bases). The V and J ends lost 4 bases and 5 bases respectively, with 17 bases between them. Looked up from germline, CDR1 is LNHDA and CDR2 is SQIVND (reference sequence). The CDR3 totals 15 residues. Here the CDR3 DNA reads TGTGCCAGTAGTAATATGACATACGGGGAGGAGACCCAGTACTTC. Encoded protein: CASSNMTYGEETQYF. The variable domain in full, completed from reference TRBV19 and TRBJ2-5, reads DGGITQSPKYLFRKEGQNVTLSCEQNLNHDAMYWYRQDPGQGLRLIYYSQIVNDFQKGDIAEGYSVSREKKESFPLTVTSAQKNPTAFYLCASSNMTYGEETQYFGPGTRLLVL.

The CDR3: CASTTSGFSTDTQYF. CDR3 DNA sequence: TGTGCCAGTACTACTAGCGGCTTTAGCACAGATACGCAGTATTTT. The rearrangement joins TRBV19 to TRBJ2-3, with 8 bases that match TRBD2. The germline CDR1 and CDR2 sequences are LNHDA and SQIVND (reference sequence). CDR3 length equals 15 residues. V gave up 7 bases and J gave up 0 bases; unmatched junction bases: 6.